This T cell receptor beta chain was observed in a study of blood T cell repertoires in COVID-19. The method was immunoSEQ multiplex PCR; TCRdb's version includes in-frame clones alone and lacks a portion of them. The table has roughly 300,000 clones, roughly 90% seen once; the top ten hold 1.5% to 2%. The sequence derives from a woman in her twenties or thirties with COVID-19, enrolled during active disease. The sequenced sample was peripheral blood.

The CDR3 protein is CASSFGGAGANVLTF. The CDR3 nucleotides are TGTGCCAGCAGCTTTGGGGGCGCTGGGGCCAACGTCCTGACTTTC. The chain employs TRBV7-3 and TRBJ2-6, with a tentative D call TRBD1 (6 bases). Trimming left V 3 bases short and J 2 bases short, with 8 bases between. Germline lookup yields CDR1 SGHTA and CDR2 FQGTGA. The CDR3 is 15 residues long.